Following are 3 T cell receptor beta chains from one sample sequenced in a study of regulatory and conventional T cells in RAG deficiency. The data were produced by immunoSEQ multiplex PCR, yet TCRdb's version contains in-frame clones alone and is incomplete. The data hold more than 35,000 clones, with about 87% observed a single time. The sorted conventional CD4+ T cells were CD25-low and CD127-high, with genomic DNA sequenced. This sample was shared with a second study, whose subject was regulatory T cells. That report notes: Amplification used 52 TRBV primers and 13 TRBJ primers.

Sequences were obtained from CD4+ effector T cells sorted from blood. The receptors shown here come from a human donor in good health.

This chain uses TRBV6-5 with TRBJ2-7; D possibly corresponds to TRBD1 (6 bases). The V end was cut by 8 bases, the J end by 4 bases, with 18 bases between. In germline, CDR1 is MNHEY, CDR2 SVGAGI. There are 14 residues in the CDR3. CDR3 protein: CASHTTGSWYEQYF. CDR3 DNA: TGTGCCAGCCATACGACAGGTTCTTGGTACGAGCAGTACTTC.

This clone was counted once. CDR3 in DNA: TGTGCCAGCGGAGCCCTCTATTCACCCCTCCACTTT. It translates to CASGALYSPLHF. V gene TRBV2 combines with J gene TRBJ1-6; unclear D gene. CDR1 is SNHLY and CDR2 is FYNNEI in the germline V gene. The CDR3 totals 12 residues. The V and J ends lost 8 bases and 8 bases respectively, with 10 bases between them.

This chain links TRBV30 with TRBJ1-5, with TRBD1 matching 7 bases. Germline assignment: CDR1 GTSNPN and CDR2 SVGIG (reference sequence). V dropped 2 bases and J dropped 2; count of bases not matched to a gene: 6. This CDR3 is 15 amino acids long. CDR3 sequence: CAWSTQGIGNQPQHF. For the CDR3, the DNA is TGTGCCTGGAGTACACAGGGGATTGGCAATCAGCCCCAGCATTTT.